This T cell receptor (beta chain) was recorded in a study of technical replicates of blood from a few donors. Libraries were prepared by immunoSEQ multiplex PCR; TCRdb keeps only in-frame clonotypes and omits some of them. There are around 54,000 clones in the sample; around 95% occur only once, and 0.39% lies in the top ten. Germline V gene sequence: CDR1 SGHTA, CDR2 FQGTGA. The CDR3 has 15 amino acids. Trimming removed 5 bases from V and 1 base from J, with 13 bases in between. Material: T cells isolated from PBMCs. This receptor was identified in a human donor in good health. J is TRBJ2-3 and V is TRBV7-3, with D possibly matching TRBD2 (6 bases). Here the CDR3 reads CASSVLAGRTDTQYF. For the CDR3, the DNA is TGTGCCAGCAGCGTACTTGCGGGGCGCACAGATACGCAGTATTTT. Complete variable domain (other parts from reference TRBV7-3 and TRBJ2-3): GAGVSQTPSNKVTEKGKYVELRCDPISGHTALYWYRQSLGQGPEFLIYFQGTGAADDSGLPNDRFFAVRPEGSVSTLKIQRTERGDSAVYLCASSVLAGRTDTQYFGPGTRLTVL.